This T cell receptor beta chain was found in a study of T cells after yellow fever vaccination. TCRdb re-analysed the 5' RACE reads in MiXCR, keeping a single row per CDR3 protein. The table shows 400,000 to 450,000 distinct CDR3 sequences, with 18% occurring only once. The sample holds a few counts of this clonotype. CDR1 MDHEN and CDR2 SYDVKM come from the germline V gene. V was clipped by 7 bases and J by 10 bases, with 14 bases between them. This CDR3 contains 13 residues. The genes are TRBV28 and TRBJ1-6, with no clear D. Sequencing was performed on PBMCs, taken before the yellow fever booster vaccination. The receptor comes from a young man who received the YFV17D yellow fever vaccine. The chain's CDR3 is CASIRGIGSPLHF. The CDR3 DNA sequence: TGTGCCAGCATACGCGGCATCGGATCACCCCTCCACTTT.